Following are 23 T cell receptor beta chains from one sample sequenced in a study of blood T cells in healthy people across ages (dated by TCRdb to 2014 to 2015). Libraries were prepared through 5' RACE. The instrument given in TCRdb is Illumina HiSeq 2500. A second PCR of about 6 to 11 cycles was performed with a sample-barcoded 5' primer and a J-beta primer mix. In-frame beta chains were kept once TCRdb had trimmed the public reads at Q25 with fastp and called clones with MiXCR. Every CDR3 protein is listed once, alongside the most common genes and DNA of its rows. The sample table holds about 1.1 million distinct CDR3 sequences, of which around two fifths were seen once. The top ten clonotypes cover under 15% of the sample. Input material: blood. These receptors were obtained from a man aged 18 to 35 in good health.

Details on this clonotype: A much larger clone is a single base away; this may be a read error. The chain couples TRBV5-4 to TRBJ2-3, with D hard to call. This CDR3 has 11 amino acids. The germline gives CDR1 SGHNT, CDR2 YYREEE (reference sequence). CDR3 DNA: TGTGCCAGCAGCTCCCCAGATAGGCAGTATTTT. It specifies CASSSPDRQYF.

V and J are TRBV20-1 and TRBJ2-1; 8 nucleotides align to TRBD1. CDR1 and CDR2 (germline): DFQATT, SNEGSKA (reference sequence). The CDR3 length is 14 residues. V was pared by 5 bases and J by 5 bases, with 8 bases of the junction left unmatched. CDR3 region: CSAAGGPFNNEQFF. CDR3 bases: TGCAGTGCTGCAGGGGGCCCCTTCAACAATGAGCAGTTCTTC.

The chain uses TRBV20-1 and TRBJ2-3, with 7 bases matching TRBD2. CDR3 length equals 16 residues. The germline V gene encodes CDR1 DFQATT and CDR2 SNEGSKA (reference sequence). Trimming at V came to 5 bases and at J to 2 bases, leaving 13 bases not matched to a gene. As DNA, the CDR3 is TGCAGTGCTCCCCTAGTGGGGGGGACCTTCACAGATACGCAGTATTTT. Translated, it gives CSAPLVGGTFTDTQYF.

There are a few counts of this clonotype. This CDR3 is CSAPLNSYGYTF. Here the CDR3 DNA reads TGCAGTGCGCCCCTTAACAGCTATGGCTACACCTTC. The chain combines TRBV20-1 with TRBJ1-2; D ambiguous. The V end was cut by 6 bases, the J end by 4 bases, with 12 bases between. The CDR3 consists of 12 residues. Germline V lookup: CDR1 DFQATT, CDR2 SNEGSKA (reference sequence).

The rearrangement joins TRBV25-1 to TRBJ1-1; weak D call: TRBD1 (6 bases). Germline V CDR1 and CDR2: MGHDK, SYGVNS. The CDR3 is 15 amino acids. Trimming took off 2 bases at V and 9 bases at J, with 19 bases between the two ends. The CDR3 is CASSEHSGAGAKAFF. CDR3 nucleotide sequence: TGTGCCAGCAGTGAACACTCAGGGGCAGGGGCTAAAGCTTTCTTT.

Concerning this clonotype itself: A clone one base away is much larger, so this may be a read error. The chain is built from TRBV12-3 or TRBV12-4 and TRBJ2-1; 7 nucleotides agree with TRBD2. The CDR3 contains 16 residues. CDR3 nucleotides: TGTGCCAGCAGCCTGACCCTAGCGGTCTCCTACAGTGAGCAGTTCTTC. This gives the protein CASSLTLAVSYSEQFF.

A note on this clonotype: It may be a read error: a sequence one base away is much more abundant. The V and J genes are TRBV29-1 and TRBJ2-1; TRBD1 or TRBD2 may be the D gene (5 bases each). Near its end, the DNA agrees better with TRBJ2-7, so the J call may be wrong. CDR1 is SQVTM and CDR2 is ANQGSEA in the germline V gene. The CDR3 has 14 residues. The chain's CDR3 is CSVQLRGSYNEQYF. The CDR3 bases are TGCAGCGTTCAACTTCGGGGCTCCTACAATGAGCAGTACTTC.

This sequence joins TRBV20-1 and TRBJ2-3; 11 nucleotides line up with TRBD1. The CDR3 is 15 residues long. Trimming cost V 6 bases and J 3 bases; bases outside gene matches: 8. Looked up from germline, CDR1 is DFQATT and CDR2 is SNEGSKA (reference sequence). This chain's CDR3 is CSAWTGGFFTDTQYF. The CDR3 bases are TGCAGTGCGTGGACAGGGGGCTTTTTTACAGATACGCAGTATTTT.

This chain uses TRBV11-3 with TRBJ2-3; 13 bases are shared with TRBD2. Germline V gene sequence: CDR1 SGHNT, CDR2 YENEEA. The V segment lost 5 bases and the J segment 6 bases; nucleotides outside the gene matches: 11. CDR3 length: 17 residues. This CDR3 reads CASSKGLAGALEDTQYF. The CDR3 region has the DNA TGTGCCAGCAGCAAAGGACTAGCGGGGGCACTAGAGGATACGCAGTATTTT.

The sample holds a few counts of this clonotype. J is TRBJ2-3 and V is TRBV20-1; TRBD2 agrees at 7 bases. Losses at the gene ends were 6 bases for V and 5 bases for J; bases not matched to a gene: 5. Germline V gene lookup returns CDR1 DFQATT and CDR2 SNEGSKA (reference sequence). The CDR3 is 12 amino acids. CDR3 region: CSAVLAGDTQYF. CDR3 DNA: TGCAGTGCGGTTTTAGCGGGAGATACGCAGTATTTT.

The chain employs TRBV24-1 and TRBJ2-1, with D possibly being TRBD1 (6 bases). Trimming left V 5 bases short and J 6 bases short, with 16 bases between. The CDR3 extends over 15 amino acids. The V gene's germline CDR1 is KGHDR and CDR2 SFDVKD. The CDR3 loop reads CATSAQTGFGNEQFF. In nucleotides, the CDR3 is TGTGCCACCAGTGCCCAAACAGGGTTCGGCAATGAGCAGTTCTTC.

The rearrangement joins TRBV9 to TRBJ2-2; 7 bases fit TRBD1. The CDR3 is made up of 16 amino acids. Germline assignment: CDR1 SGDLS and CDR2 YYNGEE. J lost 4 bases, V lost 3 bases, and 9 bases had no gene match. The CDR3 DNA reads as TGTGCCAGCAGCGACCCCGGACAGGTAGTCACCGGGGAGCTGTTTTTT. It translates to CASSDPGQVVTGELFF.

This clonotype was seen at least ten times. The chain joins TRBV7-9 to TRBJ1-4; 10 bases map to TRBD1. After removal of 6 bases from V and 7 bases from J, the junction contained 8 bases not matched to a gene. There are 15 residues in the CDR3. The germline V gene encodes CDR1 SEHNR and CDR2 FQNEAQ (reference sequence). This CDR3 reads CASRQRQGAGEKLFF. CDR3 nucleotides: TGTGCCAGCAGACAAAGACAGGGGGCAGGTGAAAAACTGTTTTTT.

V usage is TRBV7-6 and J usage is TRBJ2-3; 7 nucleotides agree with TRBD1. This CDR3 spans 15 amino acids. The ends lost 2 bases at V and 4 bases at J; junction bases unmatched: 6. Germline CDR1 reads SGHVS; CDR2 reads FNYEAQ. The CDR3 loop is CASSLRDRVADTQYF. The CDR3 DNA is TGTGCCAGCAGCTTAAGAGACAGGGTCGCAGATACGCAGTATTTT.

The chain carries TRBV6-5 and TRBJ1-4; TRBD1 might be the D (5 bases). This CDR3 comprises 16 residues. Germline-derived CDR1 and CDR2 are MNHEY and SVGAGI. Trimming pared 2 bases from V and 3 bases from J, leaving 13 bases between. This CDR3 is CASSYAGTASNEKLFF. The CDR3 DNA reads TGTGCCAGCAGTTACGCGGGGACGGCGTCTAATGAAAAACTGTTTTTT.

V is TRBV30 and J is TRBJ1-2, with 9 bases identical to TRBD1. The CDR3 is 14 residues long. Germline assignment: CDR1 GTSNPN and CDR2 SVGIG (reference sequence). After removal of 0 bases from V and 4 bases from J, the junction contained 3 bases not matched to a gene. CDR3: CAWSVGTGLYGYTF. For the CDR3, the DNA is TGTGCCTGGAGTGTTGGGACAGGGCTCTATGGCTACACCTTC.

The chain is built from TRBV5-1 and TRBJ1-6; TRBD1 might be the D (6 bases). This CDR3 spans 14 amino acids. The V end was cut by 3 bases, the J end by 8 bases, with 12 bases between. CDR1 and CDR2 from the germline V gene are SGHRS and YFSETQ. Written as DNA, the CDR3 is TGCGCCAGCAGCTGGGACACCGACTATTCACCCCTCCACTTT. Translation: CASSWDTDYSPLHF. The full variable domain, rest sourced from reference TRBV5-1 and TRBJ1-6, is KAGVTQTPRYLIKTRGQQVTLSCSPISGHRSVSWYQQTPGQGLQFLFEYFSETQRNKGNFPGRFSGRQFSNSRSEMNVSTLELGDSALYLCASSWDTDYSPLHFGNGTRLTVT.

CDR3 sequence reads: CASSRSGEKETQYF. CDR3 nucleotide sequence: TGCGCCAGCAGCCGTAGTGGTGAGAAAGAGACCCAGTACTTC. The chain has TRBV4-1 and TRBJ2-5; no clear D. The ends were cut back, 4 bases at V and 3 bases at J, with 12 bases in the middle. The V gene's germline CDR1 is MGHRA and CDR2 YSYEKL. The CDR3 runs 14 residues.

The gene calls are TRBV6-2 or TRBV6-3 and TRBJ1-1; tentatively, D is TRBD1 (6 bases). The V and J ends lost 7 bases and 3 bases respectively, with 12 bases between them. From germline, CDR1 is MNHEY and CDR2 SVGEGT. This CDR3 comprises 13 residues. CDR3 sequence reads: CASTQQGYTEAFF. The CDR3 DNA follows: TGTGCCAGCACTCAACAGGGATACACTGAAGCTTTCTTT.

Here the CDR3 reads CASSQRTWVEDSYEQYF. The CDR3 region has the DNA TGCGCCAGCAGCCAACGGACTTGGGTTGAAGACTCCTACGAGCAGTACTTC. The chain is built from TRBV4-3 and TRBJ2-7, with D possibly matching TRBD2 (5 bases). The CDR3 covers 17 residues. Trimming left V 2 bases short and J 0 bases short, with 17 bases between. CDR1 LGHNA and CDR2 YSLEER come from the germline V gene.

V usage is TRBV14 and J usage is TRBJ2-1; no clear D gene. With the DNA end fitting TRBJ2-7 better, the J assignment may be wrong. In germline, CDR1 is SGHDN, CDR2 FVKESK. CDR3 length equals 15 residues. The CDR3 loop is CASSPLPASYNEQYF. The CDR3 DNA reads as TGTGCCAGCAGCCCTTTGCCTGCCTCCTACAATGAGCAGTACTTC.

This clonotype was detected many times. This chain connects TRBV10-3 to TRBJ2-1, with 11 bases aligning to TRBD1. This CDR3 is built from 13 residues. CDR1 and CDR2 from the germline V gene are ENHRY and SYGVKD. V lost 10 bases, J lost 8 bases, and 7 bases stayed unmatched. CDR3 in amino acids: CATAGTGGYEQFF. The CDR3 DNA reads as TGTGCCACCGCCGGGACAGGGGGATATGAGCAGTTCTTC.

This chain uses TRBV21-1 with TRBJ2-5; whether TRBD2, the table's D call, matches the DNA was not checked. TRBV21-1 is a listed pseudogene. The CDR3 covers 20 residues. CDR3 loop: CASSSKGARRLAVFQETQYF. In DNA form, the CDR3 reads TGTGCCAGCAGCTCAAAAGGGGCGAGGCGACTAGCGGTGTTCCAAGAGACCCAGTACTTC.